The next 2 T cell receptor beta chains were all read from a single sample in a study of regulatory T cells in long-lasting Graves disease. Described time point: persistent/refractory GD, antithyroid drugs over 5 years with positive TRAb. RNA extracted from PBMCs served as the sequencing template. Libraries of TCR beta came from iRepertoire HTBI primers plus Arm-PCR of CDR3 regions. TCRdb re-derived calls from the multiplex PCR reads in MiXCR, one entry per CDR3 protein. The profile shows over 350,000 distinct CDR3 sequences, about a fifth of them singletons. The sequenced sample was peripheral blood mononuclear cells (PBMCs), obtained when the disease was refractory, from a patient treated with antithyroid drugs. These receptors came from a female donor with Graves disease.

V is TRBV10-3 and J is TRBJ1-1; D call uncertain. From germline, CDR1 is ENHRY and CDR2 SYGVKD. The CDR3 covers 14 residues. The germline V and J ends were trimmed by 8 bases and 0 bases, with 13 bases remaining between them. CDR3 sequence (DNA): TGTGCCATCTCAGACGGTAAAATGAACACTGAAGCTTTCTTT. Translation: CAISDGKMNTEAFF.

This clonotype was recorded many times. This rearrangement joins TRBV3-1 to TRBJ2-6; TRBD1 agrees at 7 bases. The V gene's germline CDR1 is LGHDT and CDR2 YNNKEL (reference sequence). With 1 base clipped from V and 2 bases from J, the junction kept 5 bases outside the gene matches. The CDR3 totals 17 residues. The CDR3 region has the DNA TGTGCCAGCAGCCAAGGGGCAGGGGGAACTGGGGCCAACGTCCTGACTTTC. Encoded protein: CASSQGAGGTGANVLTF. Looking up the rest from reference TRBV3-1 and TRBJ2-6 gives the full variable domain: DTAVSQTPKYLVTQMGNDKSIKCEQNLGHDTMYWYKQDSKKFLKIMFSYNNKELIINETVPNRFSPKSPDKAHLNLHINSLELGDSAVYFCASSQGAGGTGANVLTFGAGSRLTVL.